This T cell receptor beta chain was captured in a study of T cells in Graves' hyperthyroidism and ophthalmopathy. TCR beta CDR3 region amplification was performed from RNA transcripts. Using the HTBI primer set, a first-round RT-PCR was run on the TCR CDR3. TCRdb reanalysed the multiplex PCR reads using MiXCR and keeps one entry per CDR3 protein. The sample lists hundreds of thousands of distinct CDR3 sequences; 20% to 25% were seen once. Many counts were recorded for this clonotype. The antigen remains undetermined. Broader study findings: Classification by a 13 V-J model distinguished ophthalmopathy from stable hyperthyroidism. Most thyroid-expanded clonotypes above 0.001 were also found in blood.

Germline values: CDR1 MNHEY, CDR2 SMNVEV (reference sequence). This CDR3 contains 14 residues. V gave up 8 bases and J gave up 4 bases; unmatched junction bases: 6. The sample was blood. This clonotype originated in a man aged 25-40 years with Graves' ophthalmopathy. The chain joins TRBV27 to TRBJ2-3, with TRBD2 identical over 10 bases. The CDR3 DNA follows: TGTGCCAGCGGGCTAGCGGGAGCCCCAGATACGCAGTATTTT. The encoded protein is CASGLAGAPDTQYF.